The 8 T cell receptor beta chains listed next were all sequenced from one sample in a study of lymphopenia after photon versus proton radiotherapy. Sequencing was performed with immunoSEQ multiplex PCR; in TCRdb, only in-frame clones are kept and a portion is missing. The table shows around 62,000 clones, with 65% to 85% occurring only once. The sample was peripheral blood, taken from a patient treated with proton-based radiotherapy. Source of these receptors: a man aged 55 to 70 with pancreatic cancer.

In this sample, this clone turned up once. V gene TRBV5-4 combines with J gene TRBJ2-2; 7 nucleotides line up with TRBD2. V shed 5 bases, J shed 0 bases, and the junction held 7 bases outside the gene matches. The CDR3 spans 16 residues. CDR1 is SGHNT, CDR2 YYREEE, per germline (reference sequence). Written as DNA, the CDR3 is TGTGCCAGCAGTTCTCCCGGGGGGACGAACACCGGGGAGCTGTTTTTT. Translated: CASSSPGGTNTGELFF.

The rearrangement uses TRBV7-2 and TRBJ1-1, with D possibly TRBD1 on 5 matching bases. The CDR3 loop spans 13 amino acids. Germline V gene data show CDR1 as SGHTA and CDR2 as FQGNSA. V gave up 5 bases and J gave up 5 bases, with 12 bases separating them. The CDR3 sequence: CASSPPKGTEAFF. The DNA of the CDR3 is TGTGCCAGCAGCCCCCCTAAGGGGACTGAAGCTTTCTTT.

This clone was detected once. CDR3 amino acids: CASTGNNEQFF. CDR3 nucleotide sequence: TGTGCCAGCACCGGGAACAATGAGCAGTTCTTC. This rearrangement joins TRBV28 to TRBJ2-1; D perhaps matches TRBD2 (5 bases). The CDR3 has 11 amino acids. The ends were cut back, 7 bases at V and 5 bases at J, with 6 bases in the middle. In germline, CDR1 is MDHEN, CDR2 SYDVKM.

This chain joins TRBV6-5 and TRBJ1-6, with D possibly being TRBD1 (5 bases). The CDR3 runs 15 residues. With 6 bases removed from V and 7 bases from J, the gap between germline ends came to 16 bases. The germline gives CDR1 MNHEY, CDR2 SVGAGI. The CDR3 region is CASRSRGTSNSPLHF. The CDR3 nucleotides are TGTGCCAGCAGATCACGCGGGACGTCGAATTCACCCCTCCACTTT.

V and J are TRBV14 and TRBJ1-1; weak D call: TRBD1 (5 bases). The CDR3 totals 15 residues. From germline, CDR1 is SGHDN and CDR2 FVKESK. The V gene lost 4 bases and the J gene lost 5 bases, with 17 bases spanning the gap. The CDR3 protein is CASSPRGLGWTEAFF. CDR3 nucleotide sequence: TGTGCCAGCAGCCCCCGGGGCCTGGGGTGGACTGAAGCTTTCTTT.

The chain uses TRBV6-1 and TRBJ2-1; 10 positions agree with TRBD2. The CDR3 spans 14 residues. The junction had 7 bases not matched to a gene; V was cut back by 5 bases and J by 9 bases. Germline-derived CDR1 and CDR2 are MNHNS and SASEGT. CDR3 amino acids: CASSSAGGGAEQFF. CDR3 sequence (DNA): TGTGCCAGCAGTTCAGCGGGAGGGGGCGCTGAGCAGTTCTTC.

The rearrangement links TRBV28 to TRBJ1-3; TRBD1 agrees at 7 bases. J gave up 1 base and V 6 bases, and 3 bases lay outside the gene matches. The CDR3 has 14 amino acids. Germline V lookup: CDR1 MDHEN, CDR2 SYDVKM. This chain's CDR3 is CASSSTGSGNTIYF. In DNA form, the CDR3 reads TGTGCCAGCAGCTCGACAGGGTCTGGAAACACCATATATTTT.

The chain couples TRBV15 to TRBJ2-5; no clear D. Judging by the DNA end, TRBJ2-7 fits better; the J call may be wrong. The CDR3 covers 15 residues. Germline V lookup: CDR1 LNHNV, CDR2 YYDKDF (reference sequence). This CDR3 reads CATSEVAGSFYEQYF. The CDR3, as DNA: TGTGCCACCAGCGAGGTGGCCGGCAGCTTCTACGAGCAGTACTTC.